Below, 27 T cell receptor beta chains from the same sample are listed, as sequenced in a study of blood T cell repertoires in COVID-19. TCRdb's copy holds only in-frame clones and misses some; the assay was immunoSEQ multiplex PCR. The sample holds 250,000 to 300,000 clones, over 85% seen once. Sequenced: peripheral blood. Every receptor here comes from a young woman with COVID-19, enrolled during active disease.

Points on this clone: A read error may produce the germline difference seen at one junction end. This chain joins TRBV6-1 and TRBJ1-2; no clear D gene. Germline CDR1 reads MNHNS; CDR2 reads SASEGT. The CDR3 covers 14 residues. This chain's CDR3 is CASSQAGGVYGYTF. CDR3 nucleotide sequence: TGTGCCAGCAGTCAAGCGGGAGGTGTCTATGGCTACACCTTC.

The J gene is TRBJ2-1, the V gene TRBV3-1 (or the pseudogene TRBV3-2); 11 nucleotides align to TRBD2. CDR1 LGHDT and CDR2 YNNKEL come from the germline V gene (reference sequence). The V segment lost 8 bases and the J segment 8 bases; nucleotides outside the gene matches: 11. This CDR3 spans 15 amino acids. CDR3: CASSTLAGGRDEQFF. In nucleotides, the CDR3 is TGTGCCAGCTCCACCTTAGCGGGGGGGCGCGATGAGCAGTTCTTC.

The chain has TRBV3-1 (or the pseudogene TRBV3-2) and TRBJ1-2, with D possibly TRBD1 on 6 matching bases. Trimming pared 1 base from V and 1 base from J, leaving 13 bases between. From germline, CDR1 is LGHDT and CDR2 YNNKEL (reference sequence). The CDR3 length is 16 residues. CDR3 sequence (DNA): TGTGCCAGCAGCCAAGCTAGCGGACAGTTTAACTATGGCTACACCTTC. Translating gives CASSQASGQFNYGYTF.

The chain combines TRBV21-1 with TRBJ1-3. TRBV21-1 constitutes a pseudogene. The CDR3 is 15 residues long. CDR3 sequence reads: CASSPQGRVGNTIYF. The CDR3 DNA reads TGTGCCAGCAGTCCCCAGGGGAGGGTTGGAAACACCATATATTTT.

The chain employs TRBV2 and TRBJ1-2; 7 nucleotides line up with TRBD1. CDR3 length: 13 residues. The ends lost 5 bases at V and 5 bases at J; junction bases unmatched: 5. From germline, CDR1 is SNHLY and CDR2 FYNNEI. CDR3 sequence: CASSSGQVYGYTF. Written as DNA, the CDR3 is TGTGCCAGCAGTTCCGGACAGGTATATGGCTACACCTTC.

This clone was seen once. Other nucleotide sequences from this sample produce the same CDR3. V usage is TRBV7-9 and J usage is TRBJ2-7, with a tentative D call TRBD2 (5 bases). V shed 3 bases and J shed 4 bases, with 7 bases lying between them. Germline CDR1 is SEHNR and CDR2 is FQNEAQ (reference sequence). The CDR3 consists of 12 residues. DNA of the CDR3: TGTGCCAGCAGCTTGCTAGCTTACGAGCAGTACTTC. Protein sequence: CASSLLAYEQYF.

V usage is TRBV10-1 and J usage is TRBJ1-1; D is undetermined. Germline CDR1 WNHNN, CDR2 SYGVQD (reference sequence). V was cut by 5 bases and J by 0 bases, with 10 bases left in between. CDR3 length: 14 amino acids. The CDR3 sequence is CASSTNRLNTEAFF. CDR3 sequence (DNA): TGCGCCAGCAGTACTAATCGGCTGAACACTGAAGCTTTCTTT.

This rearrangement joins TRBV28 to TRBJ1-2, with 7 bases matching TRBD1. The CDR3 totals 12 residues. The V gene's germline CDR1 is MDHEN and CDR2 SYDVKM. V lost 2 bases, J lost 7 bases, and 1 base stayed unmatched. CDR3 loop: CASSLQGVGYTF. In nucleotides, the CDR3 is TGTGCCAGCAGTTTACAGGGGGTTGGCTACACCTTC.

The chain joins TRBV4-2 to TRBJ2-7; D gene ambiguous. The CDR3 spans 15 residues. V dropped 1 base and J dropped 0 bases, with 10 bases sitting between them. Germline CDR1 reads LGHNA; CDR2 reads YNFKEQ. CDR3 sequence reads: CASSQGSSSSYEQYF. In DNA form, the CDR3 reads TGTGCCAGCAGCCAAGGGAGCTCTAGCTCCTACGAGCAGTACTTC.

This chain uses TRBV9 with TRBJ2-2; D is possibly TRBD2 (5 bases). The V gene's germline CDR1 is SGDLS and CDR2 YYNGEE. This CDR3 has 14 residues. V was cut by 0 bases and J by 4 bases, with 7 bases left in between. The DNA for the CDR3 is TGTGCCAGCAGCGTAGGGGGAGCCACCGGGGAGCTGTTTTTT. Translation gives CASSVGGATGELFF.

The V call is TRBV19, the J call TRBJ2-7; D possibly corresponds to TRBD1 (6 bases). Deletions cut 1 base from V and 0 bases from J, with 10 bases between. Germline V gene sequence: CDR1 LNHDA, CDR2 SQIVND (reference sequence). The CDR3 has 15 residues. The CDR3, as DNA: TGTGCCAGTAGTATAGCTTACAGGGCCTCCTACGAGCAGTACTTC. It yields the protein CASSIAYRASYEQYF.

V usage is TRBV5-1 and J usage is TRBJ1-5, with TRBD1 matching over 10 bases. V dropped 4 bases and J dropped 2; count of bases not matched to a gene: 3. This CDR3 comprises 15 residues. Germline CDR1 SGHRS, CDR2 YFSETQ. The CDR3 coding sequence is TGCGCCAGCAGCCACGGGACAGGGGGCAATCAGCCCCAGCATTTT. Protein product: CASSHGTGGNQPQHF.

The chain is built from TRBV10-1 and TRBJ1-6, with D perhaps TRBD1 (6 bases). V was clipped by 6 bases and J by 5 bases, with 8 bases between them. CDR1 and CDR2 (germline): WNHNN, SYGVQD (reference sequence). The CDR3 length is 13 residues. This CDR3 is CASSGQHNSPLHF. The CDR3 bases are TGCGCCAGCAGCGGACAGCATAATTCACCCCTCCACTTT.

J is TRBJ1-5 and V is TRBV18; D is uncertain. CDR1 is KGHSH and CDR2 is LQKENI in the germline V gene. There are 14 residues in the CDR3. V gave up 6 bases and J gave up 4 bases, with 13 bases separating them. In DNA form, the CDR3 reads TGTGCCAGCTCCCCGGAACTAAAAAATCAGCCCCAGCATTTT. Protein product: CASSPELKNQPQHF.

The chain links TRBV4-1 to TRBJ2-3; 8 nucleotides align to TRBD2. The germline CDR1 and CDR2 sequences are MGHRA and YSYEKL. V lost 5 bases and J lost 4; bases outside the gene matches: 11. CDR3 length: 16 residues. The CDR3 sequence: CASSYRTGGPADTQYF. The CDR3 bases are TGCGCCAGCAGCTATCGTACGGGGGGGCCGGCAGATACGCAGTATTTT.

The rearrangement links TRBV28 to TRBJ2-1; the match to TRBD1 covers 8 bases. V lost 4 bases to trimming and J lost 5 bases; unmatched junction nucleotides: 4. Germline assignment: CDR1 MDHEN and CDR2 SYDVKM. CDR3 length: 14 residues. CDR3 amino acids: CASSSRGQDNEQFF. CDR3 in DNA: TGTGCCAGCAGTTCCCGGGGACAGGACAATGAGCAGTTCTTC.

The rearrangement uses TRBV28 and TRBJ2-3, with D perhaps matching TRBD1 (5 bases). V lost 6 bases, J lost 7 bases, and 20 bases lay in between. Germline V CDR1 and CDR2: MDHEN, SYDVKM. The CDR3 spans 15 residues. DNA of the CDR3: TGTGCCAGCAGCCCTGCCCGACAGTTGAAAAATACGCAGTATTTT. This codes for CASSPARQLKNTQYF.

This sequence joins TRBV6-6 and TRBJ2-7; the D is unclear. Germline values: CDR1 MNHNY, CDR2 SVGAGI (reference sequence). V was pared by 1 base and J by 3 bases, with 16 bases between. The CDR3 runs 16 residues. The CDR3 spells CASSYFSGSSNYEQYF. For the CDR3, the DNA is TGTGCCAGCAGTTACTTTTCAGGCTCCTCAAACTACGAGCAGTACTTC.

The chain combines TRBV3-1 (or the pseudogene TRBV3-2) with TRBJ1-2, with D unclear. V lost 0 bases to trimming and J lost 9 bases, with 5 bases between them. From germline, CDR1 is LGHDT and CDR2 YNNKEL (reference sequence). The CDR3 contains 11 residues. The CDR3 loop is CASSQDVSYTF. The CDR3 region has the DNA TGTGCCAGCAGCCAAGATGTCAGCTACACCTTC.

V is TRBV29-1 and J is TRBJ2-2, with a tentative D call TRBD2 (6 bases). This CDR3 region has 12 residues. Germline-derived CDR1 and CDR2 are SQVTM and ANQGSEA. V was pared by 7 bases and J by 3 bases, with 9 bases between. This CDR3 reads CSAPGDTGELFF. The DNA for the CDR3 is TGCAGCGCCCCGGGGGACACCGGGGAGCTGTTTTTT.

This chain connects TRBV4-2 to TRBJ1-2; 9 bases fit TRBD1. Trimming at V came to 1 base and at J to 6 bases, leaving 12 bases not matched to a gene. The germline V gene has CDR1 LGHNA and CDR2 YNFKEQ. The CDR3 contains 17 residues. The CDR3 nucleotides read TGTGCCAGCAGCCAAGTTGTACAGGGGGCGGTTGTGGATGGCTACACCTTC. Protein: CASSQVVQGAVVDGYTF.

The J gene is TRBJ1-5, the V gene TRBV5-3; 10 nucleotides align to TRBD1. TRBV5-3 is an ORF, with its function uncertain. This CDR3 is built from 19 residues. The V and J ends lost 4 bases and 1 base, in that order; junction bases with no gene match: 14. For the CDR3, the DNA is TGTGCCAGAAGCAGACCCCGGGACAGGGGAGTCCAGAGCAATCAGCCCCAGCATTTT. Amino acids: CARSRPRDRGVQSNQPQHF.

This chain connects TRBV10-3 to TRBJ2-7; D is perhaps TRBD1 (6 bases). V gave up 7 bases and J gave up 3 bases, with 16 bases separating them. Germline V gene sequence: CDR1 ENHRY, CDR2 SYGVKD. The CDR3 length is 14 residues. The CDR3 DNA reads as TGTGCCATCATTTTACGACAGGCACTCTACGAGCAGTACTTC. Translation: CAIILRQALYEQYF.

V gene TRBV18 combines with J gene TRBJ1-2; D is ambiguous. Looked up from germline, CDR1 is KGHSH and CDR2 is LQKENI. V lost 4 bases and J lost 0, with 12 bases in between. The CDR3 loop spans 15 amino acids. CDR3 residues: CASSQAGGANYGYTF. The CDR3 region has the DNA TGTGCCAGCTCACAGGCGGGCGGAGCTAACTATGGCTACACCTTC.

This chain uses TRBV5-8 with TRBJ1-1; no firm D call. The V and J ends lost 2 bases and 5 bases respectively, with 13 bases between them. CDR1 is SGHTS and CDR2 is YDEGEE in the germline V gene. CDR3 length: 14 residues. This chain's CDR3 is CASSFPRTGTEAFF. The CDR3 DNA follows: TGTGCCAGCAGCTTCCCCCGGACTGGGACTGAAGCTTTCTTT.

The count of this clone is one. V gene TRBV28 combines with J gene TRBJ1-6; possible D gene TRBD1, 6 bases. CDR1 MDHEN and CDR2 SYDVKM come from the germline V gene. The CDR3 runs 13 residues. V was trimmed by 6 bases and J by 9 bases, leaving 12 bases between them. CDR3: CASRTTGTSPLHF. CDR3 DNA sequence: TGTGCCAGCAGGACCACAGGGACTTCACCCCTCCACTTT. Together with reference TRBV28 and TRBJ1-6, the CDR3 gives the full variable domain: DVKVTQSSRYLVKRTGEKVFLECVQDMDHENMFWYRQDPGLGLRLIYFSYDVKMKEKGDIPEGYSVSREKKERFSLILESASTNQTSMYLCASRTTGTSPLHFGNGTRLTVT.

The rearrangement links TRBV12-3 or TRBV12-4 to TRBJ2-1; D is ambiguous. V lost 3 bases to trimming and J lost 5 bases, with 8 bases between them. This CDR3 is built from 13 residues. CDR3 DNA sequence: TGTGCCAGCAGTTTTTCACCTAACAATGAGCAGTTCTTC. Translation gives CASSFSPNNEQFF.